What follows are 30 T cell receptor beta chains derived from one specimen sequenced in a study of cytomegalovirus exposure and HLA in healthy donors. The PCR used 60 Vbeta and 13 Jbeta primers. Using immunoSEQ multiplex PCR, the repertoire was profiled, and TCRdb retains in-frame clones only, with some absent. The sample has approximately 190,000 clones; 87% are singletons. The sequencing sample was made of PBMCs. These receptors were obtained from a man under 40 in good health and CMV-seronegative.

CDR3 loop: CASSSGQGQAIYEQYF. In DNA form, the CDR3 reads TGTGCCAGTAGTTCTGGACAGGGGCAGGCTATCTACGAGCAGTACTTC. The chain couples TRBV19 to TRBJ2-7; TRBD1 matches 9 bases. V shed 5 bases and J 3 bases; nucleotides not matched to a gene: 11. The CDR3 is 16 amino acids. CDR1 LNHDA and CDR2 SQIVND come from the germline V gene (reference sequence). The variable domain in full, completed from reference TRBV19 and TRBJ2-7, reads DGGITQSPKYLFRKEGQNVTLSCEQNLNHDAMYWYRQDPGQGLRLIYYSQIVNDFQKGDIAEGYSVSREKKESFPLTVTSAQKNPTAFYLCASSSGQGQAIYEQYFGPGTRLTVT.

For this clone: Other DNA variants within this sample encode the same CDR3. The genes are TRBV18 and TRBJ2-5, with D maybe TRBD2 (6 bases). Trimming took off 2 bases at V and 3 bases at J, with 10 bases between the two ends. The CDR3 length is 14 residues. Germline CDR1 reads KGHSH; CDR2 reads LQKENI. CDR3: CASSPGAGKETQYF. The CDR3 coding sequence is TGTGCCAGCTCACCAGGGGCGGGAAAAGAGACCCAGTACTTC. Full variable domain (outside the CDR3, taken from reference TRBV18 and TRBJ2-5): NAGVMQNPRHLVRRRGQEARLRCSPMKGHSHVYWYRQLPEEGLKFMVYLQKENIIDESGMPKERFSAEFPKEGPSILRIQQVVRGDSAAYFCASSPGAGKETQYFGPGTRLLVL.

The V and J genes are TRBV14 and TRBJ2-7; no definite D call. The V gene's germline CDR1 is SGHDN and CDR2 FVKESK. Between the trimmed V and J ends, which lost 1 base and 7 bases, there was a span of 8 bases. This CDR3 has 12 residues. CDR3 DNA: TGTGCCAGCAGCCAAGGGTCGCGGGAGCAGTACTTC. Translation gives CASSQGSREQYF.

J is TRBJ2-1 and V is TRBV7-2; D unresolved. The CDR3 sequence is 15 residues long. Germline CDR1 SGHTA, CDR2 FQGNSA. V lost 2 bases and J lost 0, with 8 bases in between. CDR3 nucleotides: TGTGCCAGCAGCTTATCCCGTAGCTCCTACAATGAGCAGTTCTTC. This gives the protein CASSLSRSSYNEQFF.

The chain employs TRBV27 and TRBJ2-1; 7 positions match TRBD2. CDR3 length equals 14 residues. With 0 bases clipped from V and 7 bases from J, the junction kept 3 bases outside the gene matches. Germline-derived CDR1 and CDR2 are MNHEY and SMNVEV (reference sequence). The CDR3 loop reads CASSLSGGSNEQFF. CDR3 DNA: TGTGCCAGCAGTTTATCCGGGGGGTCTAATGAGCAGTTCTTC.

This rearrangement joins TRBV5-1 to TRBJ1-2, with 7 nucleotides matching TRBD1. V trimming: 4 bases; J trimming: 5 bases; junction bases outside the gene matches: 11. The length of the CDR3 is 15 residues. The germline CDR1 and CDR2 sequences are SGHRS and YFSETQ. CDR3 loop: CASSPNWTGLYGYTF. The CDR3 region has the DNA TGCGCCAGCAGCCCAAATTGGACAGGTTTATATGGCTACACCTTC. Combining the CDR3 with reference TRBV5-1 and TRBJ1-2 gives the whole variable domain KAGVTQTPRYLIKTRGQQVTLSCSPISGHRSVSWYQQTPGQGLQFLFEYFSETQRNKGNFPGRFSGRQFSNSRSEMNVSTLELGDSALYLCASSPNWTGLYGYTFGSGTRLTVV.

This clone appeared a single time. The J gene is TRBJ1-5, the V gene TRBV6-1; D possibly corresponds to TRBD1 (5 bases). V was trimmed by 7 bases and J by 2 bases, leaving 9 bases between them. The germline V gene encodes CDR1 MNHNS and CDR2 SASEGT. The CDR3 is 13 residues long. CDR3 region: CASKGVGNQPQHF. The CDR3 region has the DNA TGTGCCAGCAAAGGGGTTGGCAATCAGCCCCAGCATTTT.

This chain connects TRBV2 to TRBJ1-1, with unresolved D. Germline V gene sequence: CDR1 SNHLY, CDR2 FYNNEI. Trimming shortened V by 6 bases and J by 2 bases, and 13 bases separated the two germline ends. There are 14 residues in the CDR3. The CDR3 is CASRPREGNTEAFF. CDR3 coding DNA: TGTGCCAGCAGACCTAGGGAGGGTAACACTGAAGCTTTCTTT.

The rearrangement joins TRBV30 to TRBJ1-4; TRBD1 is a possible D gene (6 bases). The germline V gene encodes CDR1 GTSNPN and CDR2 SVGIG (reference sequence). The CDR3 runs 15 residues. The V and J ends lost 0 bases and 5 bases respectively, with 13 bases between them. The CDR3 spells CAWSVQGSFNEKLFF. In nucleotides, the CDR3 is TGTGCCTGGAGTGTACAGGGCAGCTTCAATGAAAAACTGTTTTTT.

This clone was recorded a few times. The rearrangement uses TRBV4-2 and TRBJ2-7; 11 positions agree with TRBD2. The V and J ends lost 0 bases and 4 bases, in that order; junction bases with no gene match: 5. The germline V gene encodes CDR1 LGHNA and CDR2 YNFKEQ. This CDR3 is built from 16 residues. In DNA, the CDR3 is TGTGCCAGCAGCCAAGAATTAGCGGGGGGGACATACGAGCAGTACTTC. Encoded protein: CASSQELAGGTYEQYF.

In this sample, this clone turned up once. The chain employs TRBV25-1 and TRBJ1-5; no clear D gene. Trimming cost V 5 bases and J 0 bases, with 17 bases left between them. The CDR3 runs 17 residues. Germline V gene data show CDR1 as MGHDK and CDR2 as SYGVNS. The CDR3 coding sequence is TGTGCCAGCAGTACCTATCGAGGGAACCATAGCAATCAGCCCCAGCATTTT. Its protein is CASSTYRGNHSNQPQHF.

V gene TRBV5-8 combines with J gene TRBJ2-1; TRBD1 matches 9 bases. The CDR3 is made up of 15 amino acids. The germline V gene encodes CDR1 SGHTS and CDR2 YDEGEE. V lost 2 bases, J lost 7 bases, and 7 bases stayed unmatched. The CDR3 reads CASSLGTGLSNEQFF. The CDR3 DNA follows: TGTGCCAGCAGCTTAGGGACAGGGCTTTCAAATGAGCAGTTCTTC. The complete variable domain, with remaining parts taken from reference TRBV5-8 and TRBJ2-1, reads EAGVTQSPTHLIKTRGQQATLRCSPISGHTSVYWYQQALGLGLQFLLWYDEGEERNRGNFPPRFSGRQFPNYSSELNVNALELEDSALYLCASSLGTGLSNEQFFGPGTRLTVL.

J is TRBJ1-5 and V is TRBV6-1; 9 nucleotides align to TRBD1. From germline, CDR1 is MNHNS and CDR2 SASEGT. The CDR3 sequence is 14 residues long. The trim removed 6 bases at V and 3 bases at J, leaving 3 bases unmatched. The CDR3 is CASRTGGFNQPQHF. The CDR3 DNA reads as TGTGCCAGCAGGACAGGGGGATTCAATCAGCCCCAGCATTTT.

This chain uses TRBV7-8 with TRBJ2-5; D is perhaps TRBD1 (5 bases). CDR3 length: 14 residues. Germline-derived CDR1 and CDR2 are SGHVS and FQNEAQ. Trimming stripped 2 bases from V and 5 bases from J, with 12 bases between. The CDR3 nucleotides read TGTGCCAGCAGCTTATTTCAGGGCGAGGAGACCCAGTACTTC. Encoded protein: CASSLFQGEETQYF.

The V call is TRBV7-2, the J call TRBJ2-1; no firm D call. Germline values: CDR1 SGHTA, CDR2 FQGNSA. The CDR3 loop spans 14 amino acids. V was clipped by 2 bases and J by 0 bases, with 5 bases between them. CDR3 bases: TGTGCCAGCAGCTTAATAGCCTCCTACAATGAGCAGTTCTTC. Its translation is CASSLIASYNEQFF.

The chain links TRBV6-5 to TRBJ2-3; TRBD2 aligns across 12 bases. Germline values: CDR1 MNHEY, CDR2 SVGAGI. The CDR3 is 16 amino acids. Trimming removed 2 bases from V and 2 bases from J; junction bases left unmatched: 2. The CDR3 DNA sequence: TGTGCCAGCAGTTACGCTAGCGGGAGGGCCACAGATACGCAGTATTTT. Its protein is CASSYASGRATDTQYF.

This clone was picked up a small number of times. The chain links TRBV6-1 to TRBJ1-5; TRBD1 is a possible D gene (6 bases). Trimming pared 3 bases from V and 5 bases from J, leaving 11 bases between. Germline values: CDR1 MNHNS, CDR2 SASEGT. The CDR3 spans 14 residues. The CDR3 loop reads CASSEGANHQPQHF. CDR3 in DNA: TGTGCCAGCAGTGAGGGGGCCAACCATCAGCCCCAGCATTTT.

This rearrangement joins TRBV6-1 to TRBJ2-3; D perhaps matches TRBD2 (6 bases). Trimming removed 7 bases at V and 0 bases at J, with 11 bases between. This CDR3 is 14 amino acids long. Germline V gene data show CDR1 as MNHNS and CDR2 as SASEGT. CDR3 nucleotide sequence: TGTGCCAGCAAAGGAGGGACGAGCACAGATACGCAGTATTTT. This codes for CASKGGTSTDTQYF.

The chain's CDR3 is CASSFHQRSTDTQYF. CDR3 sequence (DNA): TGTGCCAGCAGCTTTCACCAGCGTAGCACAGATACGCAGTATTTT. The chain carries TRBV11-2 and TRBJ2-3; the D is unclear. Trimming left V 3 bases short and J 0 bases short, with 10 bases between. This CDR3 has 15 residues. Germline CDR1 reads SGHAT; CDR2 reads FQNNGV.

Worth noting for this clone: One end of the junction fails to match germline, which may point to a read error. The chain couples TRBV28 to TRBJ2-5, with unresolved D. This CDR3 spans 8 amino acids. In germline, CDR1 is MDHEN, CDR2 SYDVKM. DNA for the CDR3: TGCGCCCGAGAGACCCAGTACTTC. Translating gives CARETQYF.

This clone was detected once. The chain joins TRBV6-5 to TRBJ1-1; a weak D match, TRBD1 (5 bases). Trimming left V 7 bases short and J 7 bases short, with 10 bases between. Per germline, CDR1 MNHEY and CDR2 SVGAGI. The CDR3 length is 11 residues. CDR3: CASKGRGEAFF. In DNA, the CDR3 is TGTGCCAGCAAAGGGAGGGGTGAAGCTTTCTTT.

V and J are TRBV2 and TRBJ2-3; D remains ambiguous. Germline assignment: CDR1 SNHLY and CDR2 FYNNEI. The CDR3 totals 12 residues. Trimming took 4 bases from V and 6 from J, leaving 8 bases between them. CDR3 nucleotides: TGTGCCAGCAGTGCAGACGGGGATACGCAGTATTTT. It yields the protein CASSADGDTQYF.

This clone was picked up one time. The chain is built from TRBV7-9 and TRBJ2-3; TRBD1 matches at 8 bases. Per germline, CDR1 SEHNR and CDR2 FQNEAQ (reference sequence). The ends lost 4 bases at V and 6 bases at J; junction bases unmatched: 3. This CDR3 region has 13 residues. Here the CDR3 reads CASSSRGPDTQYF. The CDR3 DNA is TGTGCCAGCAGCTCCAGGGGGCCGGATACGCAGTATTTT.

This sequence joins TRBV19 and TRBJ1-2, with D possibly being TRBD1 (5 bases). This CDR3 region has 15 residues. Trimming pared 5 bases from V and 6 bases from J, leaving 19 bases between. Germline CDR1 is LNHDA and CDR2 is SQIVND (reference sequence). CDR3 nucleotide sequence: TGTGCCAGTAGTCCCGGCGCGGGGGATTGGGATGGCTACACCTTC. Protein product: CASSPGAGDWDGYTF.

The chain combines TRBV5-1 with TRBJ2-7, with a possible D match to TRBD2 (7 bases). Germline V gene data show CDR1 as SGHRS and CDR2 as YFSETQ. This CDR3 region has 14 residues. Trimming stripped 3 bases from V and 4 bases from J, with 14 bases between. The CDR3 loop reads CASSSRGALYEQYF. In DNA form, the CDR3 reads TGCGCCAGCAGCTCTCGGGGGGCACTTTACGAGCAGTACTTC.

The chain is built from TRBV28 and TRBJ2-7; D is ambiguous. Germline loops: CDR1 MDHEN, CDR2 SYDVKM. The CDR3 consists of 14 residues. Between the trimmed V and J ends, which lost 3 bases and 6 bases, there was a span of 15 bases. The CDR3 DNA sequence: TGTGCCAGCAGTTTCCCCCCGCCGCCGGGCGAGCAGTACTTC. Amino acids: CASSFPPPPGEQYF.

The chain carries TRBV19 and TRBJ1-3; D not certain. The CDR3 loop spans 15 amino acids. The V end lost 5 bases, the J end lost 0 bases, and 11 bases lay between the germline ends. CDR1 LNHDA and CDR2 SQIVND come from the germline V gene (reference sequence). The CDR3 sequence: CASSSSRSSGNTIYF. CDR3 nucleotide sequence: TGTGCCAGTAGTTCGTCTCGGTCCTCTGGAAACACCATATATTTT. Combining the CDR3 with reference TRBV19 and TRBJ1-3 gives the whole variable domain DGGITQSPKYLFRKEGQNVTLSCEQNLNHDAMYWYRQDPGQGLRLIYYSQIVNDFQKGDIAEGYSVSREKKESFPLTVTSAQKNPTAFYLCASSSSRSSGNTIYFGEGSWLTVV.

The chain couples TRBV10-2 to TRBJ2-5, with D uncertain. The V gene lost 6 bases and the J gene lost 2 bases, with 7 bases spanning the gap. The CDR3 totals 12 residues. Per the germline V gene, CDR1 is WSHSY and CDR2 is SAAADI. This CDR3 is CASRRPQETQYF. CDR3 sequence (DNA): TGCGCCAGCAGGCGGCCACAAGAGACCCAGTACTTC.

This chain links TRBV7-2 with TRBJ2-2, with a tentative D call TRBD2 (5 bases). V was clipped by 4 bases and J by 6 bases, with 12 bases between them. Germline CDR1 SGHTA, CDR2 FQGNSA. This CDR3 region has 14 residues. This CDR3 reads CASSSPPGAGELFF. The CDR3 bases are TGTGCCAGCAGCTCCCCCCCCGGGGCCGGGGAGCTGTTTTTT.

The chain recombines TRBV10-3 with TRBJ2-1; D unresolved. CDR3 size: 13 residues. Germline assignment: CDR1 ENHRY and CDR2 SYGVKD. With 6 bases removed from V and 2 bases from J, the gap between germline ends came to 8 bases. The CDR3 nucleotides are TGTGCCATCAGGGAGCCCACCTACAATGAGCAGTTCTTC. Its protein is CAIREPTYNEQFF.